One and the same sample provided the 32 T cell receptor beta chains below, sequenced in a study of T cells in Graves' hyperthyroidism and ophthalmopathy. Researchers amplified the TCR beta CDR3 regions from RNA transcripts. HTBI primers were employed in a first-round RT-PCR of the TCR CDR3. TCRdb called the multiplex PCR reads again in MiXCR, with one record for every CDR3 protein. This sample has hundreds of thousands of distinct CDR3 sequences, with approximately 15% found just once. Sequencing was done on a sample of blood. The source of these receptors is a woman in her fifties or sixties with Graves' ophthalmopathy.

This clonotype was recorded many times. This chain links TRBV11-3 with TRBJ2-1; TRBD1 aligns across 7 bases. Unmatched junction bases numbered 9, after V lost 5 bases and J lost 8 bases. This CDR3 is built from 14 residues. Germline V CDR1 and CDR2: SGHNT, YENEEA. In DNA form, the CDR3 reads TGTGCCAGCAGCCACACAGGGGATTCGGATGAGCAGTTCTTC. It codes for CASSHTGDSDEQFF.

This clonotype came up a few times. V usage is TRBV19 and J usage is TRBJ2-5, with 7 bases that match TRBD1. J lost 4 bases, V lost 7 bases, and 3 bases had no gene match. The CDR3 extends over 12 amino acids. Germline V lookup: CDR1 LNHDA, CDR2 SQIVND (reference sequence). The CDR3 bases are TGTGCCAGTAACCACAGGGGAGAGACCCAGTACTTC. Its translation is CASNHRGETQYF.

This clonotype has at least ten counts. This chain uses TRBV28 with TRBJ2-5; 7 bases match TRBD2. The germline CDR1 and CDR2 sequences are MDHEN and SYDVKM. The ends lost 4 bases at V and 5 bases at J; junction bases unmatched: 10. The CDR3 consists of 15 residues. The CDR3 sequence is CASSSPRGTGETQYF. The DNA for the CDR3 is TGTGCCAGCAGTTCACCGCGGGGGACGGGGGAGACCCAGTACTTC.

This clonotype has a count of ten or more. The V and J genes are TRBV28 and TRBJ1-6; 8 bases agree with TRBD1. J was trimmed by 7 bases and V by 5 bases; bases with no gene match: 4. Germline CDR1 reads MDHEN; CDR2 reads SYDVKM. The CDR3 has 14 residues. This chain's CDR3 is CASSPGQANSPLHF. CDR3 nucleotide sequence: TGTGCCAGCAGTCCGGGACAGGCAAATTCACCCCTCCACTTT.

This clonotype was seen ten or more times. The chain employs TRBV3-1 and TRBJ2-5; maybe TRBD1 (6 bases). Trimming took 4 bases from V and 0 from J, leaving 12 bases between them. The CDR3 runs to 15 residues. Per germline, CDR1 LGHDT and CDR2 YNNKEL (reference sequence). The CDR3 protein is CASSPIRTDQETQYF. CDR3 sequence (DNA): TGTGCCAGCAGCCCAATAAGGACAGACCAAGAGACCCAGTACTTC.

The chain recombines TRBV28 with TRBJ1-2; D is uncertain. The ends were cut back, 11 bases at V and 2 bases at J, with 9 bases in the middle. The CDR3 is 11 residues long. CDR1 and CDR2 (germline): MDHEN, SYDVKM. The chain's CDR3 is CAAEDNYGYTF. The CDR3 nucleotides read TGTGCCGCGGAGGACAACTATGGCTACACCTTC.

V usage is TRBV12-3 or TRBV12-4 and J usage is TRBJ1-1, with no clear D. The germline V and J ends were trimmed by 5 bases and 1 base, with 11 bases remaining between them. This CDR3 region has 14 residues. CDR3 sequence reads: CASSPRARNTEAFF. DNA of the CDR3: TGTGCCAGCAGTCCTCGGGCCCGGAACACTGAAGCTTTCTTT.

The table lists this clonotype with many counts. This chain joins TRBV28 and TRBJ2-3, with 14 bases lining up with TRBD2. Germline CDR1 and CDR2: MDHEN and SYDVKM. The CDR3 is 17 amino acids. The trim removed 7 bases at V and 4 bases at J, leaving 10 bases unmatched. The CDR3 DNA is TGTGCCAGCACCCTAACGGGACTAGCGGGAGTTGCAGATACGCAGTATTTT. Translated, it gives CASTLTGLAGVADTQYF. Looking up the rest from reference TRBV28 and TRBJ2-3 gives the full variable domain: DVKVTQSSRYLVKRTGEKVFLECVQDMDHENMFWYRQDPGLGLRLIYFSYDVKMKEKGDIPEGYSVSREKKERFSLILESASTNQTSMYLCASTLTGLAGVADTQYFGPGTRLTVL.

This clonotype appeared many times. The V call is TRBV7-9, the J call TRBJ2-1; perhaps TRBD1 as D (7 bases). CDR1 and CDR2 from the germline V gene are SEHNR and FQNEAQ (reference sequence). Trimming removed 5 bases from V and 1 base from J, with 18 bases in between. The CDR3 runs to 17 residues. The CDR3 reads CASSPRGGGESYNEQFF. CDR3 DNA: TGTGCCAGCAGCCCGCGAGGAGGGGGCGAATCCTACAATGAGCAGTTCTTC.

V gene TRBV28 combines with J gene TRBJ1-3; a possible D gene is TRBD1 (5 bases). The germline V gene encodes CDR1 MDHEN and CDR2 SYDVKM. The CDR3 runs to 12 residues. The V gene lost 3 bases and the J gene lost 7 bases, with 7 bases spanning the gap. The CDR3 reads CASSFKGNTIYF. Here the CDR3 DNA reads TGTGCCAGCAGTTTTAAGGGGAACACCATATATTTT.

This clonotype was found many times. The gene calls are TRBV11-3 and TRBJ1-1, with D tentatively TRBD1 (6 bases). Germline CDR1 and CDR2: SGHNT and YENEEA. The V end lost 5 bases, the J end lost 2 bases, and 18 bases lay between the germline ends. The CDR3 is 16 amino acids. The DNA for the CDR3 is TGTGCCAGCAGCGCGCAAACCAGGGGCGCTAACACTGAAGCTTTCTTT. Translation: CASSAQTRGANTEAFF.

This clonotype was observed a few times. The V gene is TRBV15, the J gene TRBJ2-2, with D hard to call. The germline gives CDR1 LNHNV, CDR2 YYDKDF (reference sequence). Trimming cost V 0 bases and J 7 bases, with 3 bases left between them. The CDR3 consists of 12 residues. CDR3: CATSREVGELFF. The CDR3 coding sequence is TGTGCCACCAGCAGAGAGGTCGGGGAGCTGTTTTTT.

There are many counts of this clonotype. The chain combines TRBV7-2 with TRBJ2-1; D is uncertain. Trimming removed 0 bases at V and 6 bases at J, with 6 bases between. Germline V gene data show CDR1 as SGHTA and CDR2 as FQGNSA. The CDR3 covers 13 residues. CDR3 loop: CASSLAGVNEQFF. The CDR3 DNA sequence: TGTGCCAGCAGCTTAGCGGGTGTCAATGAGCAGTTCTTC.

This rearrangement joins TRBV28 to TRBJ1-5; a weak D match, TRBD1 (5 bases). This CDR3 is 14 amino acids long. V shed 2 bases and J shed 7 bases, with 12 bases lying between them. Germline assignment: CDR1 MDHEN and CDR2 SYDVKM. The CDR3 DNA reads as TGTGCCAGCAGTTTAGGGGTCACAGGCCAGCCCCAGCATTTT. It is translated as CASSLGVTGQPQHF.

This clonotype was seen repeatedly, ten times or more. CDR3 bases: TGTGCCAGCTCACCCGGCCGGACAGGGGTCTATGGCTACACCTTC. Its translation is CASSPGRTGVYGYTF. The chain links TRBV18 to TRBJ1-2; TRBD1 agrees at 9 bases. The CDR3 runs to 15 residues. From germline, CDR1 is KGHSH and CDR2 LQKENI. V dropped 3 bases and J dropped 4; count of bases not matched to a gene: 6.

This clonotype was counted a few times. V is TRBV6-2 or TRBV6-3 and J is TRBJ2-3; 11 bases are a match to TRBD2. Trimming took 10 bases from V and 3 from J; bases not matched to a gene: 9. The CDR3 has 15 residues. Germline V gene lookup returns CDR1 MNHEY and CDR2 SVGEGT. The CDR3 nucleotides read TGTGCCATCAAAAGACTAGCGGGAAGGACAGATACGCAGTATTTT. This gives the protein CAIKRLAGRTDTQYF.

The chain is built from TRBV27 and TRBJ1-2; D possibly corresponds to TRBD1 (5 bases). V lost 5 bases, J lost 4 bases, and 14 bases lay in between. The V gene's germline CDR1 is MNHEY and CDR2 SMNVEV (reference sequence). This CDR3 contains 14 residues. The DNA of the CDR3 is TGTGCCAGCAGTGTCGCAGGGTCCGGCTATGGCTACACCTTC. It encodes CASSVAGSGYGYTF.

There are many counts of this clonotype. The V call is TRBV6-2 or TRBV6-3, the J call TRBJ1-1; D might be TRBD1 (5 bases). CDR1 and CDR2 (germline): MNHEY, SVGEGT. V was clipped by 6 bases and J by 1 base, with 12 bases between them. The CDR3 contains 14 residues. CDR3 amino acids: CASSQKRGNTEAFF. The CDR3 DNA is TGTGCCAGCAGCCAAAAGAGGGGGAACACTGAAGCTTTCTTT.

This chain connects TRBV20-1 to TRBJ2-4; 9 nucleotides line up with TRBD1. The CDR3 is 16 amino acids. The germline V gene encodes CDR1 DFQATT and CDR2 SNEGSKA (reference sequence). The V gene end was trimmed by 4 bases and the J gene end by 0 bases; junction bases not matched to a gene: 7. The CDR3 sequence: CSATLDRGLAKNIQYF. CDR3 coding DNA: TGCAGTGCTACCTTGGACAGGGGTCTAGCCAAAAACATTCAGTACTTC.

The chain recombines TRBV27 with TRBJ2-2, with TRBD2 identical over 7 bases. Germline CDR1 reads MNHEY; CDR2 reads SMNVEV (reference sequence). V shed 5 bases, J shed 7 bases, and the junction held 10 bases outside the gene matches. This CDR3 has 15 residues. Written as DNA, the CDR3 is TGTGCCAGCAGTCTAAGGACTAGAGGGGACGGGGAGCTGTTTTTT. It specifies CASSLRTRGDGELFF.

This clonotype was detected many times. This chain uses TRBV24-1 with TRBJ2-3; possibly TRBD2 for D (6 bases). V lost 7 bases to trimming and J lost 1 base, with 8 bases between them. Germline V gene lookup returns CDR1 KGHDR and CDR2 SFDVKD. The CDR3 spans 13 residues. The CDR3: CATRVAGTDTQYF. DNA for the CDR3: TGTGCCACCAGAGTAGCGGGCACAGATACGCAGTATTTT.

This clonotype showed up many times. The rearrangement uses TRBV28 and TRBJ2-1, with TRBD2 matching over 15 bases. This CDR3 has 17 amino acids. V shed 5 bases, J shed 8 bases, and the junction held 10 bases outside the gene matches. CDR1 is MDHEN, CDR2 SYDVKM, per germline. The CDR3: CASSGAFGLAGGYEQFF. DNA of the CDR3: TGTGCCAGCAGTGGTGCCTTCGGACTAGCGGGAGGGTATGAGCAGTTCTTC.

V and J are TRBV4-3 and TRBJ2-7; D possibly corresponds to TRBD2 (5 bases). This CDR3 spans 16 amino acids. Germline lookup yields CDR1 LGHNA and CDR2 YSLEER. The V end lost 1 base, the J end lost 3 bases, and 16 bases lay between the germline ends. The CDR3 loop reads CASSQVSGLEGYEQYF. For the CDR3, the DNA is TGCGCCAGCAGCCAAGTGTCGGGATTGGAAGGCTACGAGCAGTACTTC.

This clonotype was seen repeatedly, ten times or more. The chain carries TRBV20-1 and TRBJ2-1; a weak D match, TRBD1 (6 bases). Germline V lookup: CDR1 DFQATT, CDR2 SNEGSKA (reference sequence). The CDR3 spans 13 residues. The V end lost 1 base, the J end lost 5 bases, and 9 bases lay between the germline ends. In DNA form, the CDR3 reads TGCAGTGCTAGAGGCAGGGGCAACAATGAGCAGTTCTTC. This sequence encodes CSARGRGNNEQFF.

The sample holds a few counts of this clonotype. V usage is TRBV27 and J usage is TRBJ1-4; D is uncertain. Germline values: CDR1 MNHEY, CDR2 SMNVEV (reference sequence). With 0 bases removed from V and 6 bases from J, the gap between germline ends came to 11 bases. The length of the CDR3 is 15 residues. CDR3 DNA sequence: TGTGCCAGCAGTTTATCGAACGGGATTCATGAAAAACTGTTTTTT. Its translation: CASSLSNGIHEKLFF.

The chain couples TRBV20-1 to TRBJ2-7, with D maybe TRBD2 (5 bases). The germline V gene encodes CDR1 DFQATT and CDR2 SNEGSKA (reference sequence). The length of the CDR3 is 16 residues. V was trimmed by 0 bases and J by 1 base, leaving 16 bases between them. The CDR3 is CSARDLPDRGSYEQYF. Here the CDR3 DNA reads TGCAGTGCTAGAGATTTACCAGATCGCGGGTCCTACGAGCAGTACTTC.

This clonotype occurred a few times. The CDR3 sequence: CASMEVETQYF. CDR3 nucleotides: TGTGCCAGCATGGAGGTAGAGACCCAGTACTTC. The chain joins TRBV6-2 or TRBV6-3 to TRBJ2-5; D might be TRBD2 (5 bases). This CDR3 contains 11 residues. Germline V gene data show CDR1 as MNHEY and CDR2 as SVGEGT. Trimming left V 7 bases short and J 4 bases short, with 7 bases between.

This clonotype was picked up many times. The chain's CDR3 is CASSEALLSGGGGETQYF. CDR3 bases: TGTGCCAGCAGTGAAGCGCTTCTTTCTGGCGGAGGGGGAGAGACCCAGTACTTC. The rearrangement links TRBV2 to TRBJ2-5, with D possibly called TRBD1 or TRBD2 (6 bases each). Trimming removed 0 bases from V and 4 bases from J, with 21 bases in between. CDR1 and CDR2 from the germline V gene are SNHLY and FYNNEI. The CDR3 consists of 18 residues.

This clonotype has at least ten counts. The chain links TRBV2 to TRBJ2-7; D is possibly TRBD2 (6 bases). The germline CDR1 and CDR2 sequences are SNHLY and FYNNEI. This CDR3 is built from 15 residues. The V gene lost 0 bases and the J gene lost 4 bases, with 13 bases spanning the gap. Here the CDR3 DNA reads TGTGCCAGCAGTGAAGCGGGGCCCGGGGGTTACGAGCAGTACTTC. It yields the protein CASSEAGPGGYEQYF.

Many counts were recorded for this clonotype. The chain recombines TRBV5-1 with TRBJ1-5; maybe TRBD1 (6 bases). The ends were cut back, 0 bases at V and 5 bases at J, with 12 bases in the middle. Germline V gene data show CDR1 as SGHRS and CDR2 as YFSETQ. The CDR3 contains 15 residues. CDR3 sequence reads: CASSLGDKGDQPQHF. The CDR3 nucleotides are TGCGCCAGCAGCTTGGGGGACAAGGGTGATCAGCCCCAGCATTTT.

This clonotype appeared many times. V gene TRBV30 combines with J gene TRBJ2-5; D may be TRBD1 (5 bases). The length of the CDR3 is 13 residues. The V end lost 2 bases, the J end lost 5 bases, and 12 bases lay between the germline ends. Germline loops: CDR1 GTSNPN, CDR2 SVGIG (reference sequence). The CDR3 sequence: CAWSHRYRETQYF. The DNA of the CDR3 is TGTGCCTGGAGTCACAGGTATAGGGAGACCCAGTACTTC.

This rearrangement joins TRBV7-2 to TRBJ1-6; tentatively, D is TRBD1 (6 bases). CDR3 length: 18 residues. Germline V gene data show CDR1 as SGHTA and CDR2 as FQGNSA. Trimming stripped 1 base from V and 9 bases from J, with 22 bases between. The CDR3 coding sequence is TGTGCCAGCAGCTTAGGGTTCGGGACACAAAAGCGAATTTCACCCCTCCACTTT. The encoded protein is CASSLGFGTQKRISPLHF.